The sample holds a few counts of the clone carrying this T cell receptor (beta chain). All donors comprised healthy Caucasians. This record comes from a study of identical twins. MiXCR, run by TCRdb on the 5' RACE reads, gives a single entry per CDR3 protein. The repertoire includes about 520,000 distinct CDR3 sequences, around 20% of them detected once, and approximately 0.95% sits in the top ten. The same sample was also used in a study of T cells expressing NK-cell markers.

This sequence originates from a woman aged 18-29 years in good health. The material sequenced was CD4+ T cells sorted from blood.

CDR3 in amino acids: CASITGYTF. The CDR3 nucleotides read TGTGCCAGCATTACTGGCTACACCTTC. The chain employs TRBV25-1 and TRBJ1-2; D not resolved. From germline, CDR1 is MGHDK and CDR2 SYGVNS. V lost 7 bases and J lost 7, with 4 bases in between. This CDR3 is 9 amino acids long.